This T cell receptor beta chain was recovered during a study of T cell changes during pregnancy in multiple sclerosis. There are 15 residues in the CDR3. Germline CDR1 and CDR2: MGHRA and YSYEKL. The germline V and J ends were trimmed by 0 bases and 4 bases, with 10 bases remaining between them. Libraries were prepared by immunoSEQ multiplex PCR; TCRdb keeps only in-frame clonotypes and omits some of them. The sample lists 40,000 to 45,000 clones, 89% occurring once. This TCR was sampled from a female donor with multiple sclerosis, enrolled in a pregnancy study. This sample comprised CD4+ T cells from peripheral blood mononuclear cells, obtained in the first trimester of pregnancy. This chain joins TRBV4-1 and TRBJ1-3; D is unclear. The CDR3 nucleotides read TGCGCCAGCAGCCAAGATCTTCCCCGGGGAAACACCATATATTTT. Protein product: CASSQDLPRGNTIYF.